This record looks at one T cell receptor (beta chain) sequence and its context. Its antigen is not identified. This entry is derived from a study of T cell responses to AZD1222 COVID-19 vaccine. Findings and caveats of the study: Unmutated variant regions are reportedly targeted by nearly half of spike-specific TCRs. Repertoire sampling occurred only after the peak T cell response. Researchers report vaccine-associated CD4 TCRs spanning spike, with dominance at 160-218 and 743-854.

Per germline, CDR1 SEHNR and CDR2 FQNEAQ (reference sequence). The CDR3 extends over 15 amino acids. With V trimmed by 4 bases and J by 6 bases, 7 bases remained unmatched. The data were produced by immunoSEQ multiplex PCR, yet TCRdb's version contains in-frame clones alone and is incomplete. The sample contains roughly 160,000 clones, 75% to 95% of which appear only once. This TCR was recovered from an adult in good health. V gene TRBV7-9 combines with J gene TRBJ1-4; 8 bases align to TRBD1. Sequenced here: peripheral blood, sampled on day 0 of AZD1222 vaccination. The CDR3 loop reads CASSSPDREDEKLFF. CDR3 nucleotides: TGTGCCAGCAGCTCCCCGGACAGGGAGGATGAAAAACTGTTTTTT.